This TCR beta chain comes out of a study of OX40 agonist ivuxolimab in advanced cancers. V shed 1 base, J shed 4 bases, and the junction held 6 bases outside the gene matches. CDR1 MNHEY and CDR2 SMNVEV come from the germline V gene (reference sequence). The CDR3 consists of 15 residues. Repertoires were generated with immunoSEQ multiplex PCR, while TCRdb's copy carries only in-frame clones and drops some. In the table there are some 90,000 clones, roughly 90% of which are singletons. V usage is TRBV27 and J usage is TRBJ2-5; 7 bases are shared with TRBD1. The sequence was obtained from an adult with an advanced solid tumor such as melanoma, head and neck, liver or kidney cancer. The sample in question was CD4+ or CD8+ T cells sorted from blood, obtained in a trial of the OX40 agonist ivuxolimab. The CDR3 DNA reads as TGTGCCAGCAGTTTATACAGGGGTTCATTAGAGACCCAGTACTTC. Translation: CASSLYRGSLETQYF.